The 29 T cell receptor beta chains below were found in one sample sequenced in a study of shared clonotypes between healthy human individuals. Selected positively for CCR7 and CD45RO-negative, naive CD8 cells excluded terminally differentiated effector memory CD45RA+ cells. TCRdb's table, derived via immunoSEQ multiplex PCR, lists solely in-frame clones and lacks some. The sample shows about 1,800,000 clones, about 95% of them seen only once. The sequencing sample was made of naive CD8+ T cells sorted from blood. Every receptor here comes from a man aged 18 to 29 in good health.

The J gene is TRBJ2-1, the V gene TRBV7-6; 13 bases line up with TRBD2. Germline V gene data show CDR1 as SGHVS and CDR2 as FNYEAQ. Trimming took 1 base from V and 3 from J; bases not matched to a gene: 6. The length of the CDR3 is 18 residues. CDR3 coding DNA: TGTGCCAGCAGCTTAGGGACTAGCGGGGGATTGGGCTACAATGAGCAGTTCTTC. Protein sequence: CASSLGTSGGLGYNEQFF.

The gene calls are TRBV19 and TRBJ1-1; D is uncertain. The CDR3 loop spans 13 amino acids. V dropped 3 bases and J dropped 5 bases, with 10 bases sitting between them. From germline, CDR1 is LNHDA and CDR2 SQIVND (reference sequence). CDR3 sequence (DNA): TGTGCCAGTAGTATTCGAAAGGGAACTGAAGCTTTCTTT. Encoded protein: CASSIRKGTEAFF.

The rearrangement joins TRBV28 to TRBJ1-2, with D possibly TRBD1 on 6 matching bases. V lost 5 bases to trimming and J lost 4 bases, with 11 bases between them. Germline CDR1 and CDR2: MDHEN and SYDVKM. The CDR3 extends over 13 amino acids. CDR3 residues: CASSDTGFYGYTF. The CDR3 DNA reads TGTGCCAGCAGTGATACAGGGTTCTATGGCTACACCTTC.

This rearrangement joins TRBV6-1 to TRBJ2-3, with a possible D match to TRBD2 (6 bases). The CDR3 has 13 amino acids. The V and J ends lost 6 bases and 1 base respectively, with 8 bases between them. Germline-derived CDR1 and CDR2 are MNHNS and SASEGT. The CDR3 sequence is CASREGGTDTQYF. Written as DNA, the CDR3 is TGTGCCAGCAGGGAGGGAGGCACAGATACGCAGTATTTT.

This chain joins TRBV11-3 and TRBJ2-1; a possible D gene is TRBD2 (5 bases). The ends were cut back, 0 bases at V and 4 bases at J, with 16 bases in the middle. CDR1 SGHNT and CDR2 YENEEA come from the germline V gene. CDR3 size: 17 residues. The CDR3 region is CASSLEVGAAGYNEQFF. The CDR3 coding sequence is TGTGCCAGCAGCTTAGAAGTAGGAGCCGCGGGTTACAATGAGCAGTTCTTC.

The V call is TRBV4-1, the J call TRBJ2-7, with TRBD2 matching over 8 bases. The CDR3 is 15 residues long. Per the germline V gene, CDR1 is MGHRA and CDR2 is YSYEKL. With V trimmed by 3 bases and J by 2 bases, 6 bases remained unmatched. The CDR3 DNA reads as TGCGCCAGCAGCCAGAGCGGGAGAGCGACCTACGAGCAGTACTTC. The encoded protein is CASSQSGRATYEQYF.

Note on this clone: The sample contains more than one DNA sequence encoding this CDR3. V usage is TRBV5-1 and J usage is TRBJ1-1; TRBD1 might be the D (6 bases). V was trimmed by 2 bases and J by 0 bases, leaving 8 bases between them. The CDR3 is 14 residues long. The V gene's germline CDR1 is SGHRS and CDR2 YFSETQ. CDR3 bases: TGCGCCAGCAGCTTTACAGGGTTGAACACTGAAGCTTTCTTT. It codes for CASSFTGLNTEAFF.

The chain uses TRBV2 and TRBJ2-7; maybe TRBD2 (5 bases). This CDR3 comprises 16 residues. Germline CDR1 is SNHLY and CDR2 is FYNNEI. The V end was cut by 6 bases, the J end by 0 bases, with 18 bases between. In DNA, the CDR3 is TGTGCCAGCAGGACCTCCCGGGAAGTGATCTCCTACGAGCAGTACTTC. It is translated as CASRTSREVISYEQYF. The variable domain in full, completed from reference TRBV2 and TRBJ2-7, reads EPEVTQTPSHQVTQMGQEVILRCVPISNHLYFYWYRQILGQKVEFLVSFYNNEISEKSEIFDDQFSVERPDGSNFTLKIRSTKLEDSAMYFCASRTSREVISYEQYFGPGTRLTVT.

The chain carries TRBV9 and TRBJ1-4; D remains unclear. Germline V lookup: CDR1 SGDLS, CDR2 YYNGEE. The V and J ends lost 3 bases and 0 bases respectively, with 9 bases between them. This CDR3 has 15 residues. The DNA for the CDR3 is TGTGCCAGCAGCGCCGGACGTGCAACTAATGAAAAACTGTTTTTT. Its translation: CASSAGRATNEKLFF.

This chain joins TRBV5-4 and TRBJ2-7; the D is unclear. Germline V gives CDR1 SGHNT, CDR2 YYREEE (reference sequence). The CDR3 consists of 13 residues. The ends were cut back, 7 bases at V and 5 bases at J, with 16 bases in the middle. The chain's CDR3 is CASSPLNQNEQYF. The CDR3 nucleotides are TGTGCCAGCTCCCCTCTAAACCAAAACGAGCAGTACTTC.

The chain joins TRBV29-1 to TRBJ2-5, with D perhaps TRBD1 or TRBD2 (5 bases each). The J call may be wrong; the DNA end is better matched by TRBJ2-7. Germline CDR1 is SQVTM and CDR2 is ANQGSEA. This CDR3 is built from 14 residues. CDR3 nucleotide sequence: TGCAGCGTTGAGACACCGGGACGGAGGTACGAGCAGTACTTC. It translates to CSVETPGRRYEQYF.

The chain recombines TRBV7-4 with TRBJ2-5; perhaps TRBD2 as D (7 bases). The CDR3 contains 17 residues. Germline V CDR1 and CDR2: SGHVT, SQSDAQ. V lost 5 bases, J lost 4 bases, and 23 bases lay in between. CDR3 amino acids: CASSPQEGGANRETQYF. In nucleotides, the CDR3 is TGTGCCAGCAGCCCCCAGGAAGGGGGGGCTAACCGAGAGACCCAGTACTTC. The complete variable domain, with remaining parts taken from reference TRBV7-4 and TRBJ2-5, reads GAGVSQSPRYKVAKRGRDVALRCDSISGHVTLYWYRQTLGQGSEVLTYSQSDAQRDKSGRPSGRFSAERPERSVSTLKIQRTEQGDSAVYLCASSPQEGGANRETQYFGPGTRLLVL.

This chain joins TRBV4-2 and TRBJ2-7; TRBD2 agrees at 9 bases. Germline CDR1 is LGHNA and CDR2 is YNFKEQ. The CDR3 runs to 15 residues. Unmatched junction bases numbered 4, after V lost 2 bases and J lost 2 bases. The CDR3 nucleotides read TGTGCCAGCAGCCAAAGGGCGGGAGGGGCCTACGAGCAGTACTTC. Protein sequence: CASSQRAGGAYEQYF.

The rearrangement links TRBV7-9 to TRBJ2-3; D is unresolved. The CDR3 runs 16 residues. Germline V gene data show CDR1 as SEHNR and CDR2 as FQNEAQ (reference sequence). Trimming pared 3 bases from V and 1 base from J, leaving 14 bases between. The CDR3 nucleotides are TGTGCCAGCAGCTTGCCCTATGACGGTGGCACAGATACGCAGTATTTT. Amino acids: CASSLPYDGGTDTQYF.

V is TRBV5-8 and J is TRBJ1-2; D remains unclear. Germline lookup yields CDR1 SGHTS and CDR2 YDEGEE. Trimming pared 0 bases from V and 3 bases from J, leaving 21 bases between. CDR3 length equals 18 residues. CDR3 DNA: TGTGCCAGCAGCTTGGGGTACTTACTTGGAAGCTCGGACTATGGCTACACCTTC. Protein sequence: CASSLGYLLGSSDYGYTF.

The CDR3 DNA reads as TGTGCCAGCAGCTTCGGGGGTCGAGACGGAACCTCCTACGAGCAGTACTTC. It translates to CASSFGGRDGTSYEQYF. V usage is TRBV5-4 and J usage is TRBJ2-7; TRBD2 is a possible D gene (6 bases). The CDR3 covers 17 residues. V lost 2 bases and J lost 0, with 18 bases in between. Per germline, CDR1 SGHNT and CDR2 YYREEE (reference sequence).

The chain carries TRBV7-2 and TRBJ2-5; tentative D call: TRBD2 (5 bases). Trimming cost V 5 bases and J 0 bases, with 25 bases left between them. CDR1 is SGHTA and CDR2 is FQGNSA in the germline V gene. The CDR3 length is 19 residues. CDR3 region: CASSLKPKLEFWYQETQYF. CDR3 sequence (DNA): TGTGCCAGCAGCCTCAAACCAAAACTAGAATTCTGGTACCAAGAGACCCAGTACTTC.

The chain joins TRBV28 to TRBJ2-1, with 10 nucleotides matching TRBD2. From germline, CDR1 is MDHEN and CDR2 SYDVKM. The junction had 8 bases not matched to a gene; V was cut back by 3 bases and J by 0 bases. There are 18 residues in the CDR3. The CDR3 sequence: CASSFGLAGAFSYNEQFF. DNA for the CDR3: TGTGCCAGCAGTTTCGGGCTAGCGGGGGCTTTCTCCTACAATGAGCAGTTCTTC.

The V and J genes are TRBV29-1 and TRBJ2-7; possibly TRBD2 for D (6 bases). Deletions cut 7 bases from V and 3 bases from J, with 16 bases between. CDR1 is SQVTM and CDR2 is ANQGSEA in the germline V gene. This CDR3 has 13 amino acids. This CDR3 is CSAKSREVYEQYF. DNA of the CDR3: TGCAGCGCTAAGTCCAGGGAGGTCTACGAGCAGTACTTC.

The rearrangement joins TRBV7-9 to TRBJ2-3; D unclear. Germline values: CDR1 SEHNR, CDR2 FQNEAQ (reference sequence). CDR3 length equals 15 residues. V was shortened by 1 base and J by 2 bases, with 10 bases between the two germline ends. CDR3 nucleotide sequence: TGTGCCAGCAGCTTAGAGGCTACCTCCACAGATACGCAGTATTTT. It is translated as CASSLEATSTDTQYF. The full variable domain, in which reference TRBV7-9 and TRBJ2-3 provide the parts outside the CDR3, is DTGVSQNPRHKITKRGQNVTFRCDPISEHNRLYWYRQTLGQGPEFLTYFQNEAQLEKSRLLSDRFSAERPKGSFSTLEIQRTEQGDSAMYLCASSLEATSTDTQYFGPGTRLTVL.

This chain links TRBV6-1 with TRBJ1-1; 7 nucleotides line up with TRBD1. Unmatched junction bases numbered 18, after V lost 8 bases and J lost 0 bases. Germline assignment: CDR1 MNHNS and CDR2 SASEGT. This CDR3 has 18 amino acids. The CDR3, as DNA: TGTGCCAGCGGTGGAGATTTCGGGACAGTCCTCATGAACACTGAAGCTTTCTTT. Translated, it gives CASGGDFGTVLMNTEAFF.

CDR3 sequence: CASSDNGASTDTQYF. The CDR3 coding sequence is TGTGCCAGCAGTGACAACGGGGCGAGCACAGATACGCAGTATTTT. The rearrangement uses TRBV2 and TRBJ2-3; tentatively, D is TRBD1 or TRBD2 (5 bases each). Looked up from germline, CDR1 is SNHLY and CDR2 is FYNNEI. V was trimmed by 3 bases and J by 0 bases, leaving 10 bases between them. The CDR3 sequence is 15 residues long. The variable domain in full, with the rest retrieved from reference TRBV2 and TRBJ2-3, is EPEVTQTPSHQVTQMGQEVILRCVPISNHLYFYWYRQILGQKVEFLVSFYNNEISEKSEIFDDQFSVERPDGSNFTLKIRSTKLEDSAMYFCASSDNGASTDTQYFGPGTRLTVL.

The chain recombines TRBV6-5 with TRBJ2-3; D remains unclear. The CDR3 has 14 residues. From germline, CDR1 is MNHEY and CDR2 SVGAGI. V was pared by 5 bases and J by 2 bases, with 11 bases between. CDR3 region: CASSLGDNTDTQYF. CDR3 sequence (DNA): TGTGCCAGCAGTCTAGGAGACAACACAGATACGCAGTATTTT.

The J gene is TRBJ1-1, the V gene TRBV9; perhaps TRBD1 as D (5 bases). Deletions cut 0 bases from V and 3 bases from J, with 9 bases between. The V gene's germline CDR1 is SGDLS and CDR2 YYNGEE. The CDR3 sequence is 14 residues long. The CDR3 nucleotides are TGTGCCAGCAGCGTAGAAGGGGACGACACTGAAGCTTTCTTT. It specifies CASSVEGDDTEAFF.

The V call is TRBV5-4, the J call TRBJ2-2; TRBD2 agrees at 11 bases. The germline gives CDR1 SGHNT, CDR2 YYREEE (reference sequence). V lost 4 bases to trimming and J lost 3 bases; unmatched junction nucleotides: 11. This CDR3 contains 18 residues. The CDR3 is CASSPGLAGRGDTGELFF. DNA for the CDR3: TGTGCCAGCAGCCCCGGACTAGCGGGTCGGGGTGACACCGGGGAGCTGTTTTTT.

V gene TRBV19 combines with J gene TRBJ1-1; D uncertain. V was clipped by 6 bases and J by 0 bases, with 8 bases between them. Germline CDR1 reads LNHDA; CDR2 reads SQIVND (reference sequence). The CDR3 is made up of 13 amino acids. Here the CDR3 DNA reads TGTGCCAGTAGCGAGGGCGTGAACACTGAAGCTTTCTTT. This gives the protein CASSEGVNTEAFF.

The chain combines TRBV7-6 with TRBJ1-1, with D unresolved. Germline V gene data show CDR1 as SGHVS and CDR2 as FNYEAQ. The CDR3 length is 14 residues. The V and J ends lost 1 base and 0 bases respectively, with 6 bases between them. The CDR3 here is CASSLVEMNTEAFF. In DNA form, the CDR3 reads TGTGCCAGCAGCTTAGTAGAAATGAACACTGAAGCTTTCTTT.

J is TRBJ2-7 and V is TRBV9; the D gene is possibly TRBD1 (6 bases). CDR3 length equals 14 residues. Trimming took off 0 bases at V and 5 bases at J, with 12 bases between the two ends. Germline V gives CDR1 SGDLS, CDR2 YYNGEE. The CDR3 DNA reads as TGTGCCAGCAGCGTAGGTTCAGGGGCCCACGAGCAGTACTTC. It translates to CASSVGSGAHEQYF.

About this clone itself: Different DNA sequences within this sample yield the same CDR3. The chain combines TRBV4-1 with TRBJ2-2; 7 positions match TRBD1. The CDR3 is 13 residues long. V dropped 1 base and J dropped 11; count of bases not matched to a gene: 4. The germline CDR1 and CDR2 sequences are MGHRA and YSYEKL. The CDR3 is CASSQGQGGELFF. DNA of the CDR3: TGCGCCAGCAGCCAAGGACAGGGCGGAGAGCTGTTTTTT.